Sequencing of this TCR beta chain was carried out in a study of graft-versus-host responses after intestinal transplantation. As concerns this clone: Its antigen is unknown.

This CDR3 comprises 17 residues. Germline V gives CDR1 LNHDA, CDR2 SQIVND (reference sequence). Trimming took off 3 bases at V and 6 bases at J, with 20 bases between the two ends. Clones were sequenced by immunoSEQ multiplex PCR, and TCRdb holds only the in-frame ones, with some missing. Seen here are tens of thousands of clones, 90% to 95% observed once, and the top ten hold around 0.51%. This clonotype was obtained from a human donor who received an intestinal transplant. Here the sequenced sample was unstimulated CD8+ T cells sorted from spleen or lymph node cells, taken before intestinal transplant. The chain carries TRBV19 and TRBJ2-2; D is possibly TRBD1 (6 bases). In nucleotides, the CDR3 is TGTGCCAGTAGTATTCCGACAGGACCCCTGGTACCCGGGGAGCTGTTTTTT. Encoded protein: CASSIPTGPLVPGELFF.